Below, 10 T cell receptor beta chains from the same sample are listed, as sequenced in a study of T cells in Graves' hyperthyroidism and ophthalmopathy. The CDR3 regions of TCR beta were amplified from RNA transcripts. When the TCR CDR3 underwent first-round RT-PCR, the HTBI primer set was used. A single record per CDR3 protein comes from TCRdb applying MiXCR to the multiplex PCR reads. Of 210,000 or so distinct CDR3 sequences in the sample, approximately 17% were seen once. Specimen: blood. The receptors were sampled from a man in his fifties with Graves' hyperthyroidism.

This clonotype was observed at least ten times. This sequence joins TRBV5-5 and TRBJ2-2, with D tentatively TRBD1 (6 bases). The ends were cut back, 0 bases at V and 6 bases at J, with 9 bases in the middle. The germline V gene has CDR1 SGHKS and CDR2 YYEKEE (reference sequence). This CDR3 contains 14 residues. The chain's CDR3 is CASSLEGDAGELFF. In DNA, the CDR3 is TGTGCCAGCAGCTTGGAGGGGGATGCCGGGGAGCTGTTTTTT.

The chain links TRBV5-1 to TRBJ2-5; D may match TRBD1 or TRBD2 (6 bases each). Trimming took 3 bases from V and 5 from J, leaving 14 bases between them. This CDR3 has 14 amino acids. Germline V CDR1 and CDR2: SGHRS, YFSETQ. CDR3 DNA sequence: TGCGCCAGCAGCTCTCCGGGGGCCGAGGAGACCCAGTACTTC. It yields the protein CASSSPGAEETQYF.

This clonotype was recorded many times. V usage is TRBV7-9 and J usage is TRBJ2-7, with a tentative D call TRBD1 (6 bases). Germline V gene data show CDR1 as SEHNR and CDR2 as FQNEAQ (reference sequence). Trimming removed 5 bases at V and 6 bases at J, with 11 bases between. The CDR3 extends over 12 amino acids. CDR3 residues: CASSTDSLEQYF. The CDR3 bases are TGTGCCAGCAGCACGGACAGCCTCGAGCAGTACTTC.

The sample holds many counts of this clonotype. The chain employs TRBV11-2 and TRBJ2-1; D is unclear. This CDR3 is 12 amino acids long. Germline CDR1 is SGHAT and CDR2 is FQNNGV. Trimming stripped 5 bases from V and 3 bases from J, with 5 bases between. The CDR3: CASSEDYNEQFF. DNA for the CDR3: TGTGCCAGCAGCGAAGACTACAATGAGCAGTTCTTC.

This clonotype was counted only a few times. The gene calls are TRBV2 and TRBJ1-5, with D possibly being TRBD1 (6 bases). CDR1 is SNHLY, CDR2 FYNNEI, per germline. With 6 bases removed from V and 5 bases from J, the gap between germline ends came to 14 bases. This CDR3 is 14 amino acids long. The CDR3 coding sequence is TGTGCCAGCAGCCCGACAGGAGATGATCAGCCCCAGCATTTT. Encoded protein: CASSPTGDDQPQHF.

Ten or more counts support this clonotype. V usage is TRBV27 and J usage is TRBJ2-6; D uncertain. The CDR3 runs 16 residues. V shed 5 bases and J shed 0 bases, with 11 bases lying between them. The germline CDR1 and CDR2 sequences are MNHEY and SMNVEV (reference sequence). CDR3 in amino acids: CASSPIHSSGANVLTF. CDR3 in DNA: TGTGCCAGCAGTCCGATACACAGCTCTGGGGCCAACGTCCTGACTTTC.

V usage is TRBV20-1 and J usage is TRBJ2-1, with a weak D call TRBD2 (5 bases). The V end was cut by 6 bases, the J end by 6 bases, with 9 bases between. The V gene's germline CDR1 is DFQATT and CDR2 SNEGSKA (reference sequence). The CDR3 is made up of 11 amino acids. DNA of the CDR3: TGCAGTGCCCTCAGCGGCAATGAGCAGTTCTTC. Protein product: CSALSGNEQFF.

This clonotype was seen repeatedly, ten times or more. This chain links TRBV10-1 with TRBJ2-3; D is perhaps TRBD1 or TRBD2 (6 bases each). With 3 bases removed from V and 3 bases from J, the gap between germline ends came to 10 bases. CDR3 size: 14 residues. CDR1 is WNHNN and CDR2 is SYGVQD in the germline V gene (reference sequence). This chain's CDR3 is CASSDGGPTDTQYF. The CDR3 DNA sequence: TGCGCCAGCAGTGATGGGGGGCCGACAGATACGCAGTATTTT.

This clonotype was recorded a few times. The chain recombines TRBV10-3 with TRBJ2-3, with TRBD1 as a possible D gene (6 bases). CDR3 length: 14 residues. The germline V gene has CDR1 ENHRY and CDR2 SYGVKD. Trimming removed 3 bases at V and 4 bases at J, with 11 bases between. The CDR3 region has the DNA TGTGCCATCAGTGACTTCAGGGGCGCAGATACGCAGTATTTT. This codes for CAISDFRGADTQYF.

To note about this clonotype: Compared with germline, one end of the junction differs, possibly owing to a read error. The chain combines TRBV6-2 or TRBV6-3 with TRBJ2-7; a possible D gene is TRBD1 (6 bases). CDR3 length: 13 amino acids. CDR1 MNHEY and CDR2 SVGEGT come from the germline V gene. The CDR3 loop is CATSGQSTHEKYF. In DNA, the CDR3 is TGTGCCACCTCTGGACAGTCCACCCACGAGAAGTACTTC.